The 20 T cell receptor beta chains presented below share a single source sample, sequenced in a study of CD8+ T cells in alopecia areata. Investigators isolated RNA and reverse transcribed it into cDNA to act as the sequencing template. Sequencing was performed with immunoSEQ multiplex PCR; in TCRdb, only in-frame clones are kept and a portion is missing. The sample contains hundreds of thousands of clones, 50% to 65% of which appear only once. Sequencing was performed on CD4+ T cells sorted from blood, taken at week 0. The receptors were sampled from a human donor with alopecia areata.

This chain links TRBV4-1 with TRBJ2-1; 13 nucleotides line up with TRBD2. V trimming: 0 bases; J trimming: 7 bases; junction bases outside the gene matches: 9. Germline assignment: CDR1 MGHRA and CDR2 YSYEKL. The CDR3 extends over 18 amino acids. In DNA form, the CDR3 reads TGCGCCAGCAGCCAAGATCGAGGACTAGCGGGGGTAGCGAATGAGCAGTTCTTC. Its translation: CASSQDRGLAGVANEQFF.

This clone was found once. The CDR3 sequence: CASSPLDSNQPQHF. In DNA, the CDR3 is TGTGCCAGCTCACCACTGGACAGCAATCAGCCCCAGCATTTT. The rearrangement uses TRBV18 and TRBJ1-5; D gene uncertain. Germline loops: CDR1 KGHSH, CDR2 LQKENI. V was shortened by 1 base and J by 1 base, with 5 bases between the two germline ends. The CDR3 is 14 amino acids.

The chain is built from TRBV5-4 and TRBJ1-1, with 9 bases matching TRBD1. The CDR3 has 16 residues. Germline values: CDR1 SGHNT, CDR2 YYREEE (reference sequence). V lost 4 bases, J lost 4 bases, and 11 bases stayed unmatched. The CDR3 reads CASSTGGQGLRTEAFF. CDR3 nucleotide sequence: TGTGCCAGCAGCACAGGGGGACAGGGCTTACGCACTGAAGCTTTCTTT.

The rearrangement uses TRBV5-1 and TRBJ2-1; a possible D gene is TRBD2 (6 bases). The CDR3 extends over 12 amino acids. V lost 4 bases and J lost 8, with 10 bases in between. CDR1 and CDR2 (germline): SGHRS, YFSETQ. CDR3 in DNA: TGCGCCAGCAGCCCTGGGACTGATGAGCAGTTCTTC. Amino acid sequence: CASSPGTDEQFF.

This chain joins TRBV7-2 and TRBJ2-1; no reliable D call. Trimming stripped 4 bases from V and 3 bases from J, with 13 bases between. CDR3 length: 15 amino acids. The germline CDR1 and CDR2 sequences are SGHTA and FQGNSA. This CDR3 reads CASSSNGLGYNEQFF. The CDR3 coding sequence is TGTGCCAGCAGCTCTAACGGGCTGGGCTACAATGAGCAGTTCTTC.

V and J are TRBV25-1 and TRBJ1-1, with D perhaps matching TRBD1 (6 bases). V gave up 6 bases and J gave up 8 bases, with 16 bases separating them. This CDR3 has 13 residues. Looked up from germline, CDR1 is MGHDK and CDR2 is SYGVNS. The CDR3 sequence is CASRPWGQEEAFF. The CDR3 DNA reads TGTGCCAGCAGACCTTGGGGGCAGGAAGAAGCTTTCTTT.

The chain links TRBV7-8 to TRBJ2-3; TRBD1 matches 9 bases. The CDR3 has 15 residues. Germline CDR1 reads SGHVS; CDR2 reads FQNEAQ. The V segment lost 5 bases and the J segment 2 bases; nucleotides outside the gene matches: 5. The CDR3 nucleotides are TGTGCCAGCAGCCGTCGGACAGGGGCCACAGATACGCAGTATTTT. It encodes CASSRRTGATDTQYF.

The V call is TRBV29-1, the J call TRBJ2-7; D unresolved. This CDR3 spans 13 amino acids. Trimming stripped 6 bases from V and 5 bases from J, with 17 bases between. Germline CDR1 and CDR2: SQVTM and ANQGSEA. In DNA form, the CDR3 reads TGCAGCGTAAAGCTCCGTCTTCGTGACGAGCAGTACTTC. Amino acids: CSVKLRLRDEQYF.

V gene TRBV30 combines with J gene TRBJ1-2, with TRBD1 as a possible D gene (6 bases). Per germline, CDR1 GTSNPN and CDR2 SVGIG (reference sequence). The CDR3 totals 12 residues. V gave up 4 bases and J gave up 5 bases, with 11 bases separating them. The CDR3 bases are TGTGCCTGGAAACAACAGGGTTATGGCTACACCTTC. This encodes CAWKQQGYGYTF.

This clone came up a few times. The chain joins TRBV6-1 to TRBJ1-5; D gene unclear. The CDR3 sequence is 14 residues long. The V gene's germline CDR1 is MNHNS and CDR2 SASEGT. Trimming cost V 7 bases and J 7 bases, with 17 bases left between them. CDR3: CASTPEAGGQPQHF. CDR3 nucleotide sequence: TGTGCCAGCACCCCCGAGGCAGGTGGGCAGCCCCAGCATTTT.

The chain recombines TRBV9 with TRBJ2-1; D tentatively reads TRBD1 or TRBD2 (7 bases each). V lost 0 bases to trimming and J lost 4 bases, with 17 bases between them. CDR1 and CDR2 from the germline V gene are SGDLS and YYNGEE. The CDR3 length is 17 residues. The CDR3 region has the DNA TGTGCCAGCAGCGTAGCCGGGGAGGGGGCAGGGTACAATGAGCAGTTCTTC. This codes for CASSVAGEGAGYNEQFF.

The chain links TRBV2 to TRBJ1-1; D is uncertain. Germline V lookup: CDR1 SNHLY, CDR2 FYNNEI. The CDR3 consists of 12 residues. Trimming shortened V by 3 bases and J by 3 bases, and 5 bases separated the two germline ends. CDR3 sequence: CASSDPDTEAFF. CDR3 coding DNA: TGTGCCAGCAGTGATCCAGACACTGAAGCTTTCTTT. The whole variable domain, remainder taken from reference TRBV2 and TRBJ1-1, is EPEVTQTPSHQVTQMGQEVILRCVPISNHLYFYWYRQILGQKVEFLVSFYNNEISEKSEIFDDQFSVERPDGSNFTLKIRSTKLEDSAMYFCASSDPDTEAFFGQGTRLTVV.

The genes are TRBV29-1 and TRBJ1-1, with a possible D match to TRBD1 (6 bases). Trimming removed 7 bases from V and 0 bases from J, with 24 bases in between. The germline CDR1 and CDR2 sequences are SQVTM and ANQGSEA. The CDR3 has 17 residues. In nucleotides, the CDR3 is TGCAGCGCCCGAGGCAGGTGGGGAGGGGGTATGAACACTGAAGCTTTCTTT. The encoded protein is CSARGRWGGGMNTEAFF.

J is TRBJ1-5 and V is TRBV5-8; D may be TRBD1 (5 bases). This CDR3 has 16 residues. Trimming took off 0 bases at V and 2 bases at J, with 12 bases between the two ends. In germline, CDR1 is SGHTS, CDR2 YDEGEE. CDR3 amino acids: CASSLAAVGGNQPQHF. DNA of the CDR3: TGTGCCAGCAGCTTGGCGGCGGTGGGGGGCAATCAGCCCCAGCATTTT. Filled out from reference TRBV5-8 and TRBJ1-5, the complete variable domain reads EAGVTQSPTHLIKTRGQQATLRCSPISGHTSVYWYQQALGLGLQFLLWYDEGEERNRGNFPPRFSGRQFPNYSSELNVNALELEDSALYLCASSLAAVGGNQPQHFGDGTRLSIL.

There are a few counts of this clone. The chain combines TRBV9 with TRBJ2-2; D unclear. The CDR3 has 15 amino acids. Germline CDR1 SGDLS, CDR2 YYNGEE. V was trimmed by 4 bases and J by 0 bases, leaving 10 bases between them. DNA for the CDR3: TGTGCCAGCAGCCCCCGGGCCACGAACACCGGGGAGCTGTTTTTT. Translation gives CASSPRATNTGELFF.

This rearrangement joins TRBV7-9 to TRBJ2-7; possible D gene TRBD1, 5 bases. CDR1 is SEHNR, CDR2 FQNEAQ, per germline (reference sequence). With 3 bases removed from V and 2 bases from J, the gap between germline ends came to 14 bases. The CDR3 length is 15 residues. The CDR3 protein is CASSFLGVTTYEQYF. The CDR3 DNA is TGTGCCAGCAGCTTTTTAGGGGTTACGACCTACGAGCAGTACTTC.

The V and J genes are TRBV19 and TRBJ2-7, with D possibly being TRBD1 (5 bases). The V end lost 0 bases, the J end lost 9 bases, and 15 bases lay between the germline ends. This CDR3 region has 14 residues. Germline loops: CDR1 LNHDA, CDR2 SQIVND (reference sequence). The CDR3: CASSIDRWTHRQYF. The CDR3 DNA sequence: TGTGCCAGTAGTATAGATCGTTGGACACATCGGCAGTACTTC.

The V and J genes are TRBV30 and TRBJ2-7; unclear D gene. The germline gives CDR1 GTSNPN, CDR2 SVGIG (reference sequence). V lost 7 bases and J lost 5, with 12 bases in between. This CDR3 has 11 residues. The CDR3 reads CASEIFNEQYF. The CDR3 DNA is TGTGCCTCCGAAATCTTTAACGAGCAGTACTTC.

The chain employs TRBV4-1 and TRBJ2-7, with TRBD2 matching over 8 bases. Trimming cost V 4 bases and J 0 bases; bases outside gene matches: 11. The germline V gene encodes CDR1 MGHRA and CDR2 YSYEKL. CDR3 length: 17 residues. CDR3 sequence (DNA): TGCGCCAGCAGCCTCTTTGTGATAGCGGGGATCTCCTACGAGCAGTACTTC. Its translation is CASSLFVIAGISYEQYF.

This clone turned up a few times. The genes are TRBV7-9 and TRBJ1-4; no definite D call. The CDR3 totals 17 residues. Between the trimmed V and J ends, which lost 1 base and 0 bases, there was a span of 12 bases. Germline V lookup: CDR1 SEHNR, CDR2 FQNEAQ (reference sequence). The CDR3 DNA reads TGTGCCAGCAGCTTAGTACCGGACTGGGCAACTAATGAAAAACTGTTTTTT. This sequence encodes CASSLVPDWATNEKLFF.